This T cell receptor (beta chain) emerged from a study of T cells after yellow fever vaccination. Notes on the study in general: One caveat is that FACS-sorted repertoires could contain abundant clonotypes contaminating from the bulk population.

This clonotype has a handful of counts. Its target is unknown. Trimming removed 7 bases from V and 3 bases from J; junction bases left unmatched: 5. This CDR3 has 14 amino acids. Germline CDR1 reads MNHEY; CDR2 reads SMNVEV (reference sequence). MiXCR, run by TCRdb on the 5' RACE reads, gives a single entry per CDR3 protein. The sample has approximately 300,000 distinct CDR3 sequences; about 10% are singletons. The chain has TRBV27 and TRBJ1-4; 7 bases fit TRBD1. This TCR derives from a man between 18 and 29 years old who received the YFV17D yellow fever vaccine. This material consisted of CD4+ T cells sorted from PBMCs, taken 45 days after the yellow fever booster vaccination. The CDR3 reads CASTPGTANEKLFF. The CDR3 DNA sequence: TGTGCCAGCACTCCGGGGACAGCTAATGAAAAACTGTTTTTT.